The rows below give T cell receptor beta chains drawn from one sample of a study of CD8+CD57+ T cells in acquired aplastic anemia. TCRdb called the reads again in MiXCR, with one record for every CDR3 protein. This table has some 280,000 distinct CDR3 sequences, approximately 56% appearing once. The sequenced material came from sorted CD4+, CD8+, or CD8+CD57+ T cells (not recorded which) from PBMCs. Source of these receptors: a human donor with severe aplastic anemia or a healthy control (not recorded which). The CDR3 runs from the conserved cysteine through the conserved F or W. D genes are given only for firm matches. Size is omitted from some rows. Given values are once, few, many or a class for expanded clones.

>TRBV28|TRBJ1-3|NA|many
TGTGCCAGCAGTCTGGGGATAGGTGGAAACACCATATATTTT
CASSLGIGGNTIYF
>TRBV9|TRBJ1-2|NA|NA
TGTGCCAGCAGCGTAGGTGGGGGGGCCTATGGCTACACCTTC
CASSVGGGAYGYTF
>TRBV7-2|TRBJ2-7|NA|NA
TGTGCCAGCAGCCGATCCGATTACAACAGGGCTCACGAGCAGTACTTC
CASSRSDYNRAHEQYF
>TRBV19|TRBJ1-4|NA|NA
TGTGCCAGCACTGAATACGGGGGGACTAATGAAAAACTGTTTTTT
CASTEYGGTNEKLFF
>TRBV9|TRBJ2-7|NA|once
TGTGCCAGCAGTTCGTGGCCGTCCTACGAGCAGTACTTC
CASSSWPSYEQYF
>TRBV19|TRBJ2-2|NA|NA
TGTGCCAGTATCACCGGCTGGGGGACCGGGGAGCTGCCTTTT
CASITGWGTGELPF
>TRBV29-1|TRBJ1-1|NA|NA
TGCAGCGTTGTAGTGAACACTGAAGATTTATTT
CSVVVNTEDLF
>TRBV30|TRBJ2-5|NA|many
TGTGCCTGGAGTGTAGATGCAGAGACCCAGTACTTC
CAWSVDAETQYF
>TRBV29-1|TRBJ2-6|NA|NA
TGCAGCGCAGGGGCTGGGGCCAACGTCCTGACTTTC
CSAGAGANVLTF
>TRBV2|TRBJ2-3|TRBD1|NA
TGTGCCAGCAGCTGGACAGGGGCGCGGGATACGCAGTATTTT
CASSWTGARDTQYF
>TRBV19|TRBJ1-5|NA|NA
TGTGCCACTTCGTCCACGTTTGCTCATGGCCGTGGAAATCAGCCCCAGCATTTT
CATSSTFAHGRGNQPQHF
>TRBV24-1|TRBJ1-4|NA|few
TGTGCCACCAGCCGGCCTGAGGAGGATAAACTGTTTTTT
CATSRPEEDKLFF
>TRBV7-2|TRBJ2-7|NA|NA
TGTGCCAGCTCCTCCGGAGACCCCGTGCAGGTGCAGTACTTC
CASSSGDPVQVQYF
>TRBV7-2|TRBJ2-5|NA|many
TGTGCCAGCAGCTGGCTCCGGGACGGAGCCTTTCAAGAGACCCAGTACTTC
CASSWLRDGAFQETQYF
>TRBV7-3|TRBJ2-5|TRBD2|few
TGTGCCAGCAGTCTGGCGGGAGAGGGAACCCAGTACTTC
CASSLAGEGTQYF
>TRBV20-1|TRBJ1-1|TRBD1|NA
TGCAGTGCTTCTAGACAGGGCCTCACTGAAGCTTTCTTT
CSASRQGLTEAFF
>TRBV29-1|TRBJ2-7|TRBD1|NA
TGCAGCGCCGGAACCGGGACAGGGAACGAGCAGTACTTC
CSAGTGTGNEQYF
>TRBV24-1|TRBJ2-5|TRBD2|NA
TGTGCCACCAGTGATCGGACTAGCGAAGAGACCCAGTACTTC
CATSDRTSEETQYF
>TRBV11-2|TRBJ2-7|TRBD1|NA
TGTGCCAGCAGCTTGGGTAACAGGGGCGAGCAGTACTTC
CASSLGNRGEQYF
>TRBV5-8|TRBJ2-7|NA|few
TGTGCCAGCAGCTTAACGACTTGGGAGCAGTACTTC
CASSLTTWEQYF
>TRBV20-1|TRBJ1-3|NA|many
TGCAGTGCTAGTCTTGGAAACACCATATATTTT
CSASLGNTIYF
>TRBV29-1|TRBJ2-7|NA|NA
TGCAGCGTTATCCGGGAATACGAGCAGTACTTC
CSVIREYEQYF